This T cell receptor (beta chain) was sequenced for a study of technical replicates of blood from a few donors. The data were produced by immunoSEQ multiplex PCR, yet TCRdb's version contains in-frame clones alone and is incomplete. The repertoire has tens of thousands of clones, roughly 93% of them found once; the top ten carry approximately 0.4%. Material for sequencing was T cells isolated from PBMCs. This sequence originates from a human donor in good health.

In DNA, the CDR3 is TGTGCCAGCAGCCAAGAAACAGCGGGAGGCCCTCTCGAGCAGTACTTC. It codes for CASSQETAGGPLEQYF. The rearrangement joins TRBV4-2 to TRBJ2-7; 9 bases match TRBD2. With 0 bases clipped from V and 6 bases from J, the junction kept 9 bases outside the gene matches. The CDR3 runs to 16 residues. Germline assignment: CDR1 LGHNA and CDR2 YNFKEQ.